This record covers a single T cell receptor beta chain. The antigen remains unidentified. The sequencing template was cDNA reverse transcribed from extracted RNA. Using immunoSEQ multiplex PCR, the repertoire was profiled, and TCRdb retains in-frame clones only, with some absent. The sample lists hundreds of thousands of clones; 67% were seen once. These data belong to a study of CD8+ T cells in alopecia areata. The overall study: Treated patients were dosed with oral tofacitinib, taking 5 to 10 mg twice daily. Study findings and constraints: An increase in clonality over normal scalp was evident in lesional scalp, especially alopecia totalis/universalis.

Peripheral blood and lesional scalp punch biopsies came from alopecia areata patients. The CDR3 covers 11 residues. Trimming cost V 8 bases and J 3 bases, with 9 bases left between them. CDR1 SQVTM and CDR2 ANQGSEA come from the germline V gene. This sequence was found in a human donor with alopecia areata. The material was CD4+ T cells sorted from blood, obtained at week 0. The V call is TRBV29-1, the J call TRBJ2-3; D is undetermined. CDR3 protein: CSLAVTDTQYF. In DNA form, the CDR3 reads TGCAGCCTGGCAGTTACAGATACGCAGTATTTT.